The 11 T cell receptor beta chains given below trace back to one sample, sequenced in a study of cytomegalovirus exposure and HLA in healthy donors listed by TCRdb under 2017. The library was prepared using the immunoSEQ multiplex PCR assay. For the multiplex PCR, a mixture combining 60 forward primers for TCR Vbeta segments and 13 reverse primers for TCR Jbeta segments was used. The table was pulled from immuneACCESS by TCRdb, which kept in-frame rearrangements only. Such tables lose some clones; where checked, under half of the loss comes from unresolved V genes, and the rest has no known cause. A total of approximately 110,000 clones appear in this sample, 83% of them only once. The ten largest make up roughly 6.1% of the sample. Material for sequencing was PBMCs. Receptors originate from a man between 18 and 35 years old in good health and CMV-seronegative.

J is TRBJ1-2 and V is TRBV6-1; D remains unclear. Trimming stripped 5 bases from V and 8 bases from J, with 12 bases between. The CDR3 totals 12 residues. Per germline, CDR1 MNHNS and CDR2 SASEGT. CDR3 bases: TGTGCCAGCAGTCCTAACCCGACAGGCTACACCTTC. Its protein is CASSPNPTGYTF.

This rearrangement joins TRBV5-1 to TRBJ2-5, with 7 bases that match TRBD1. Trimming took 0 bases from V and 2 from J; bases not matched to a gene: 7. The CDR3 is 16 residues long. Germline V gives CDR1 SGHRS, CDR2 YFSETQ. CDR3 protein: CASSLAAGGYQETQYF. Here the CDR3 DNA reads TGCGCCAGCAGCTTGGCCGCAGGGGGTTATCAAGAGACCCAGTACTTC.

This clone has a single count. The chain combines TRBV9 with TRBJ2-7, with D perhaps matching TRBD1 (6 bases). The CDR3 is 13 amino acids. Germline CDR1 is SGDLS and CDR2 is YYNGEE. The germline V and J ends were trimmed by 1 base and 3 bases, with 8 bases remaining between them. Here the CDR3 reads CASSVRGGYEQYF. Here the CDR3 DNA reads TGTGCCAGCAGCGTACGAGGGGGCTACGAGCAGTACTTC. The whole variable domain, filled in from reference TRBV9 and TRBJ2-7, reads DSGVTQTPKHLITATGQRVTLRCSPRSGDLSVYWYQQSLDQGLQFLIQYYNGEERAKGNILERFSAQQFPDLHSELNLSSLELGDSALYFCASSVRGGYEQYFGPGTRLTVT.

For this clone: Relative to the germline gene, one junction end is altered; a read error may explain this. In nucleotides, the CDR3 is TGTGCCGCCAGAAACAGGGGGTTGACTGAAGCTTTCTTT. Its translation: CAARNRGLTEAFF. The V call is TRBV15, the J call TRBJ1-1; 8 bases agree with TRBD1. CDR3 length: 13 amino acids. Germline-derived CDR1 and CDR2 are LNHNV and YYDKDF (reference sequence).

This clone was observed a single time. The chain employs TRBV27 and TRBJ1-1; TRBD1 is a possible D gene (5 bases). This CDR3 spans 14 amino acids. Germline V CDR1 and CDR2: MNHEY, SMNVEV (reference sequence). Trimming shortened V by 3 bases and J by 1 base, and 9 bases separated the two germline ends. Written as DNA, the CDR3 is TGTGCCAGCAGTTTTCAGGGCGGGAACACTGAAGCTTTCTTT. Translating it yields CASSFQGGNTEAFF.

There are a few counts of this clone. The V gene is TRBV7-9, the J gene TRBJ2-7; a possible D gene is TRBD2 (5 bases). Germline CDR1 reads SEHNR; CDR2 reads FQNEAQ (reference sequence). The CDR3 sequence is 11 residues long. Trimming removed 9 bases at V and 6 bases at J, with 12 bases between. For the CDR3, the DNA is TGTGCCAGTTCCGCGGGTATCGAGCAGTACTTC. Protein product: CASSAGIEQYF.

CDR3 sequence reads: CASSPAGQRTEAFF. Written as DNA, the CDR3 is TGTGCCAGCTCACCAGCCGGACAGCGTACTGAAGCTTTCTTT. The chain employs TRBV18 and TRBJ1-1; D might be TRBD1 (6 bases). CDR3 length: 14 amino acids. V gave up 2 bases and J gave up 5 bases, with 12 bases separating them. Germline-derived CDR1 and CDR2 are KGHSH and LQKENI.

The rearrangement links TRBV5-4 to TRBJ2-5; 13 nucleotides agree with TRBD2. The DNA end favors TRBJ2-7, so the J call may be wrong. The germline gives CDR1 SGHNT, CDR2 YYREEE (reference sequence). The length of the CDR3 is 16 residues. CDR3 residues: CASSPGLAGNSYEQYF. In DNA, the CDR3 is TGTGCCAGCAGCCCGGGACTAGCGGGAAACTCCTACGAGCAGTACTTC.

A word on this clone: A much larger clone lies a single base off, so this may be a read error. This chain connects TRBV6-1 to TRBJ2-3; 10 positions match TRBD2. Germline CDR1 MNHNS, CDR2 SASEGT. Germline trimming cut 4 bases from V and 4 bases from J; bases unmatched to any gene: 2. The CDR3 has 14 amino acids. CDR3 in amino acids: CASSVAGGPDTQYF. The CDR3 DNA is TGTGCCAGCAGTGTAGCGGGAGGTCCAGATACGCAGTATTTT.

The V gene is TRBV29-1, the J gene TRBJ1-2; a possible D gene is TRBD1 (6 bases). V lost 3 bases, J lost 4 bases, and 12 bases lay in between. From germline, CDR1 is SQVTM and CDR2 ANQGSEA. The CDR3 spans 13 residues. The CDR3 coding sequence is TGCAGCGTTGAGGGGGGGCTTCGCTATGGCTACACCTTC. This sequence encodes CSVEGGLRYGYTF.

In DNA form, the CDR3 reads TGTGCCAGCAGTGACTTGTACGGGACTTCCTATGGCTACACCTTC. Protein product: CASSDLYGTSYGYTF. The chain recombines TRBV6-4 with TRBJ1-2; a possible D gene is TRBD1 (5 bases). Germline CDR1 and CDR2: MRHNA and SNTAGT. The CDR3 consists of 15 residues. V lost 1 base to trimming and J lost 4 bases, with 13 bases between them.